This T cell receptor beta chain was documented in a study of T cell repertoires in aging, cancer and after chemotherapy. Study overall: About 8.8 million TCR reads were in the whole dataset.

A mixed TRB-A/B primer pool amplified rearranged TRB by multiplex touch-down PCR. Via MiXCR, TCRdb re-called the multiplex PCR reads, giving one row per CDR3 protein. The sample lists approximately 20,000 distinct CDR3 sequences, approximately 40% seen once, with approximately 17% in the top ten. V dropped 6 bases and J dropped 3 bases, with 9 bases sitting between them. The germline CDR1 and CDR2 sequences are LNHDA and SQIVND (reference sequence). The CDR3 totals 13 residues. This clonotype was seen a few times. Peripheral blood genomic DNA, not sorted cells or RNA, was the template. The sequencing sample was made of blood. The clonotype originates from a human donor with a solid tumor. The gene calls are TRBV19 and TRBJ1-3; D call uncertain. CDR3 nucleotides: TGTGCCAGTAGACCCCGAGTTGGAAACACCATATATTTT. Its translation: CASRPRVGNTIYF.